Described below is a single TCR beta chain sequence and its context. The data derive from a study of blood T cell repertoires in COVID-19. Study information: Whether acute or convalescent, the COVID-19 samples came from the United States, Italy and Spain. Sample material is recorded as cDNA or gDNA derived from T cells, B-cell-depleted T cells, or PBMCs.

Authors' analysis steps: Estimated nucleated cell counts came from reference gene primer amplification. The data were produced by immunoSEQ multiplex PCR, yet TCRdb's version contains in-frame clones alone and is incomplete. The DNA gave D and trimming, while V, J and clone size come from that table. The data hold some 250,000 clones, with around 82% observed a single time. Germline V gene lookup returns CDR1 SGHRS and CDR2 YFSETQ. This CDR3 is 18 amino acids long. Between the trimmed V and J ends, which lost 5 bases and 5 bases, there was a span of 25 bases. This receptor was identified in a man older than 75 with acute or convalescent COVID-19. Input material: peripheral blood. The V gene is TRBV5-1, the J gene TRBJ2-2, with a tentative D call TRBD2 (6 bases). CDR3 residues: CASSRRRAAIDGTGELFF. The CDR3 DNA follows: TGCGCCAGCAGTCGTAGGAGGGCCGCCATCGATGGTACCGGGGAGCTGTTTTTT.